The next 18 T cell receptor beta chains were all read from a single sample in a study of blood T cell repertoires in COVID-19. The data were produced by immunoSEQ multiplex PCR, yet TCRdb's version contains in-frame clones alone and is incomplete. The sample comprises about 110,000 clones, 86% of which are singletons, and 4% to 5.5% rests with the top ten. Material: peripheral blood. The origin of the receptors is a man aged 40-49 years with acute or convalescent COVID-19.

The rearrangement links TRBV11-2 to TRBJ2-1, with 11 bases lining up with TRBD2. J was trimmed by 8 bases and V by 2 bases; bases with no gene match: 2. The germline gives CDR1 SGHAT, CDR2 FQNNGV. The CDR3 length is 14 residues. CDR3: CASSLIAGGYEQFF. The CDR3 DNA follows: TGTGCCAGCAGCTTAATAGCGGGGGGGTATGAGCAGTTCTTC.

Only one count was recorded for this clone. This chain connects TRBV11-2 to TRBJ1-1, with unresolved D. CDR1 is SGHAT and CDR2 is FQNNGV in the germline V gene. The CDR3 has 14 amino acids. Trimming took off 5 bases at V and 1 base at J, with 11 bases between the two ends. The CDR3 DNA is TGTGCCAGCAGCCCCCAGGTCGGGAACACTGAAGCTTTCTTT. Its protein is CASSPQVGNTEAFF.

The genes are TRBV6-6 and TRBJ2-2, with 9 bases that match TRBD1. The CDR3 is made up of 14 amino acids. V lost 7 bases to trimming and J lost 9 bases; unmatched junction nucleotides: 9. Germline V lookup: CDR1 MNHNY, CDR2 SVGAGI (reference sequence). This chain's CDR3 is CASNPGQGSRELFF. CDR3 DNA sequence: TGTGCCAGCAACCCGGGACAGGGATCTCGGGAGCTGTTTTTT.

The V and J genes are TRBV7-2 and TRBJ1-2; D is ambiguous. The germline V gene encodes CDR1 SGHTA and CDR2 FQGNSA. This CDR3 is built from 13 residues. The V gene lost 0 bases and the J gene lost 3 bases, with 5 bases spanning the gap. CDR3 in DNA: TGTGCCAGCAGCTTAGCGCCGGACTATGGCTACACCTTC. This encodes CASSLAPDYGYTF.

The V and J genes are TRBV5-4 and TRBJ2-5, with 7 bases fitting TRBD1. The CDR3 runs 14 residues. The germline V gene has CDR1 SGHNT and CDR2 YYREEE (reference sequence). V lost 4 bases and J lost 2; bases outside the gene matches: 5. The CDR3 loop is CASSLDRAQETQYF. DNA of the CDR3: TGTGCCAGCAGCCTCGACAGGGCGCAAGAGACCCAGTACTTC.

This rearrangement joins TRBV19 to TRBJ1-1, with a tentative D call TRBD1 (6 bases). The CDR3 has 17 residues. V was shortened by 3 bases and J by 4 bases, with 21 bases between the two germline ends. CDR1 LNHDA and CDR2 SQIVND come from the germline V gene (reference sequence). CDR3 sequence reads: CASSIESGTGLTTEAFF. As DNA, the CDR3 is TGTGCCAGTAGTATCGAGTCCGGAACAGGGTTGACCACTGAAGCTTTCTTT.

As for this clone: At the DNA level, this CDR3 is encoded by other sequences in the same sample as well. The V gene is TRBV3-1 (or the pseudogene TRBV3-2), the J gene TRBJ1-5; D may be TRBD1 (5 bases). The CDR3 consists of 14 residues. Per the germline V gene, CDR1 is LGHDT and CDR2 is YNNKEL (reference sequence). V shed 3 bases and J shed 2 bases, with 8 bases lying between them. Here the CDR3 reads CASSQGRGNQPQHF. CDR3 coding DNA: TGTGCCAGCAGCCAGGGCAGGGGCAATCAGCCCCAGCATTTT.

V usage is TRBV7-9 and J usage is TRBJ1-1; tentative D call: TRBD1 (5 bases). V gave up 7 bases and J gave up 5 bases, with 17 bases separating them. CDR3 size: 14 residues. Germline CDR1 reads SEHNR; CDR2 reads FQNEAQ (reference sequence). The CDR3 DNA reads as TGTGCCAGCAACGGACTCAGGGAGGGGACTGAAGCTTTCTTT. Translation gives CASNGLREGTEAFF.

The genes are TRBV5-4 and TRBJ2-5; 9 bases align to TRBD2. CDR3 length: 15 amino acids. Germline assignment: CDR1 SGHNT and CDR2 YYREEE (reference sequence). Trimming at V came to 3 bases and at J to 5 bases, leaving 8 bases not matched to a gene. CDR3 amino acids: CASSSNSGGRETQYF. As DNA, the CDR3 is TGTGCCAGCAGCTCAAATAGCGGGGGCAGGGAGACCCAGTACTTC.

The chain joins TRBV7-3 to TRBJ2-1; D perhaps matches TRBD1 (5 bases). Germline CDR1 SGHTA, CDR2 FQGTGA. V lost 2 bases and J lost 9, with 17 bases in between. The CDR3 covers 15 residues. The CDR3 reads CASSLGAVRRAEQFF. The CDR3 coding sequence is TGTGCCAGCAGCTTAGGGGCGGTCCGTCGCGCTGAGCAGTTCTTC.

This clone was observed once. This chain joins TRBV4-1 and TRBJ2-1; D remains ambiguous. Germline CDR1 reads MGHRA; CDR2 reads YSYEKL. Trimming cost V 0 bases and J 7 bases, with 13 bases left between them. The CDR3 spans 15 residues. CDR3 DNA sequence: TGCGCCAGCAGCCAAGATGGGCAGTCTATGAATGAGCAGTTCTTC. It encodes CASSQDGQSMNEQFF.

The rearrangement links TRBV27 to TRBJ2-3; D may be TRBD2 (5 bases). Trimming removed 6 bases at V and 1 base at J, with 17 bases between. Germline CDR1 MNHEY, CDR2 SMNVEV (reference sequence). The CDR3 spans 16 residues. The CDR3 DNA is TGTGCCAGCAGCGGCTTTGAGGAGGTTGGCACAGATACGCAGTATTTT. Its protein is CASSGFEEVGTDTQYF.

The chain employs TRBV7-9 and TRBJ1-2; D unresolved. The length of the CDR3 is 14 residues. Germline CDR1 is SEHNR and CDR2 is FQNEAQ (reference sequence). Between the trimmed V and J ends, which lost 3 bases and 0 bases, there was a span of 8 bases. CDR3 nucleotides: TGTGCCAGCAGCTTCGCCCAGGCTAACTATGGCTACACCTTC. Translating gives CASSFAQANYGYTF.

This clone showed up just once. This chain joins TRBV14 and TRBJ1-3; D remains ambiguous. V lost 2 bases to trimming and J lost 0 bases, with 11 bases between them. The CDR3 consists of 16 residues. CDR1 is SGHDN and CDR2 is FVKESK in the germline V gene. CDR3 in DNA: TGTGCCAGCAGCCAACAGGCACCGTACTCTGGAAACACCATATATTTT. It is translated as CASSQQAPYSGNTIYF. The complete variable domain, with remaining parts taken from reference TRBV14 and TRBJ1-3, reads EAGVTQFPSHSVIEKGQTVTLRCDPISGHDNLYWYRRVMGKEIKFLLHFVKESKQDESGMPNNRFLAERTGGTYSTLKVQPAELEDSGVYFCASSQQAPYSGNTIYFGEGSWLTVV.

The chain has TRBV7-9 and TRBJ1-5, with 11 bases identical to TRBD1. Germline CDR1 is SEHNR and CDR2 is FQNEAQ (reference sequence). The CDR3 covers 15 residues. With 3 bases clipped from V and 6 bases from J, the junction kept 4 bases outside the gene matches. DNA of the CDR3: TGTGCCAGCAGCTTTATGGACAGGGGGCCTCAGCCCCAGCATTTT. Its protein is CASSFMDRGPQPQHF.

J is TRBJ2-7 and V is TRBV27; 7 bases fit TRBD1. The V and J ends lost 3 bases and 0 bases, in that order; junction bases with no gene match: 5. The germline CDR1 and CDR2 sequences are MNHEY and SMNVEV (reference sequence). CDR3 length: 15 residues. CDR3 DNA: TGTGCCAGCAGTTTCCGCGACAGGGTCTCCTACGAGCAGTACTTC. It is translated as CASSFRDRVSYEQYF.

The rearrangement uses TRBV3-1 (or the pseudogene TRBV3-2) and TRBJ2-2; 12 nucleotides line up with TRBD2. Germline V CDR1 and CDR2: LGHDT, YNNKEL (reference sequence). The CDR3 length is 16 residues. With V trimmed by 4 bases and J by 2 bases, 2 bases remained unmatched. CDR3 protein: CASSRTSGTNTGELFF. CDR3 in DNA: TGTGCCAGCAGCCGGACTAGCGGGACTAACACCGGGGAGCTGTTTTTT.

CDR3 protein: CASSLNRVSEQFF. CDR3 DNA: TGTGCCAGCAGTTTAAACAGGGTTAGTGAGCAGTTCTTC. This chain uses TRBV12-3 or TRBV12-4 with TRBJ2-1; TRBD1 might be the D (6 bases). The length of the CDR3 is 13 residues. V was pared by 2 bases and J by 9 bases, with 11 bases between.